Listed below are T cell receptor beta chains from one sample, sequenced in a study of shared clonotypes between healthy human individuals. This table comes from immunoSEQ multiplex PCR, and its TCRdb copy is limited to in-frame clones, with some not included. The data show about 460,000 clones, roughly three quarters seen once. The source material was PBMCs. The origin of the receptors is a woman in her thirties or forties in good health. Some clones in this sample may be carry-over from other donors' samples. Each CDR3 is given with its conserved first and last residue. D genes are given only for firm matches. Expanded clones are given a class, and other clones once, few, many or no size at all.

v_call	d_call	clone_size	j_call	cdr3_nt	cdr3_aa
TRBV5-1	-	-	TRBJ2-3	TGCGCCAGCAGCCAATCAAACTGGGGAACAGATACGCAGTATTTT	CASSQSNWGTDTQYF
TRBV27	TRBD2	-	TRBJ2-3	TGTGCCAGCAGTAGATTAGCGGGAGGGGGCACAGATACGCAGTATTTT	CASSRLAGGGTDTQYF
TRBV5-6	TRBD2	many	TRBJ2-1	TGTGCCAGCAGCCCCGCCGGACTAGCGGGAGTAAATGGGGAGTTCTTC	CASSPAGLAGVNGEFF
TRBV7-9	-	-	TRBJ2-1	TGTGCCAGCAGCTTAGCGCTTGCGGGGTCCTACAATGAGCAGTTCTTC	CASSLALAGSYNEQFF
TRBV10-2	-	few	TRBJ2-7	TGCGCCAGCGGCGGGACACGATACGAGCAGTACTTC	CASGGTRYEQYF
TRBV15	TRBD2	once	TRBJ2-3	TGTGCCACCAGCAGTCCGACTAGCGGGTTCACAGATACGCAGTATTTT	CATSSPTSGFTDTQYF
TRBV5-6	-	-	TRBJ2-7	TGTGCCAGCAGCTTGGATCCAAGGTGGTCCTACGAGCAGTACTTC	CASSLDPRWSYEQYF
TRBV7-2	-	once	TRBJ2-1	TGTGCCAGCACCCAAGCGGTAAGCTCCTACAATGAGCAGTTCTTC	CASTQAVSSYNEQFF
TRBV6-4	-	-	TRBJ2-6	TGTGCCAGCAGCCCAACAGGGTCGGGGACAGGGGCCAACGTCCTGACTTTC	CASSPTGSGTGANVLTF
TRBV15	TRBD1	-	TRBJ2-1	TGTGCCACCAGCTTCCCCCCCGGGACAGTTCACAATGAGCAGTTCTTC	CATSFPPGTVHNEQFF
TRBV28	-	-	TRBJ1-1	TGTGCCAGCAGTGCGGCAACTTACACTGAAGCTTTCTTT	CASSAATYTEAFF
TRBV7-2	-	-	TRBJ2-1	TGTGCCAGCAGCTTAGTGGGGCCTTACAATGAGCAGTTCTTC	CASSLVGPYNEQFF
TRBV30	-	many	TRBJ1-5	TGTGCTGTGGGACGGTCCTCGGATCAGCCCCAGCATTTT	CAVGRSSDQPQHF
TRBV2	-	-	TRBJ1-2	TGTGCCAGCAGTCAGGGAGGAAACTATGGCTACACCTTC	CASSQGGNYGYTF
TRBV11-3	TRBD1	-	TRBJ2-7	TGTGCCAGCAGCTCAGGGACAGGCTCCTACGAGCAGTACTTC	CASSSGTGSYEQYF
TRBV7-9	-	-	TRBJ2-2	TGTGCCAGCAGCTTATTTGGACAGTTGAACACCGGGGAGCTGTTTTTT	CASSLFGQLNTGELFF
TRBV7-8	-	few	TRBJ1-5	TGTGCCAGCAGCTTAGGGGTAGGCCAGCCCCAGCATTTT	CASSLGVGQPQHF
TRBV6-6	-	-	TRBJ1-1	TGTGCCAGCAGTGTTGAGGGACACACTGAAGCTTTCTTT	CASSVEGHTEAFF
TRBV2	-	-	TRBJ1-2	TGTGCCAGCAGTGCCGACGGGATTTATGGCTACACCTTC	CASSADGIYGYTF
TRBV7-9	TRBD1	once	TRBJ2-5	TGTGCCAGCAGCTTATCTTTGACTGACAGGGCAGAGACCCAGTACTTC	CASSLSLTDRAETQYF
TRBV5-8	TRBD1	many	TRBJ2-2	TGTGCCAGCAGCTTGTCGGGGACAGGGGGACGGGAGCTGTTTTTT	CASSLSGTGGRELFF
TRBV10-2	-	-	TRBJ1-3	TGCGCCAGCAGCGGACAGAGCTCTGGAAACACCATATATTTT	CASSGQSSGNTIYF
TRBV5-4	-	-	TRBJ2-5	TGTGCCAGCAGCGTAACTAACGGGCCAGAGACCCAGTACTTC	CASSVTNGPETQYF
TRBV11-2	-	-	TRBJ2-7	TGTGCCAGCAGCTCGGACCTTTTCTCCTACGAGCAGTACTTC	CASSSDLFSYEQYF
TRBV28	-	many	TRBJ2-3	TGTGCCAGCAGTTTCGGGTGGCGAGATACGCAGTATTTT	CASSFGWRDTQYF
TRBV19	-	-	TRBJ1-2	TGTGCCAGCTCGTCGCTGACTAACTATGGCTACACCTTC	CASSSLTNYGYTF
TRBV30	-	-	TRBJ2-7	TGTGCCTGGAGGGGGCGTCTGACTGTCTACTTC	CAWRGRLTVYF
TRBV10-2	TRBD2	-	TRBJ2-2	TGCGCCAGCAACCCGGGGGGCGGGAGGTCGTCCGGGGAGCTGTTTTTT	CASNPGGGRSSGELFF
TRBV2	-	-	TRBJ1-2	TGTGCCAGCAGTGTAAGGGAACGGGGCTACACCTTC	CASSVRERGYTF
TRBV7-6	-	many	TRBJ2-7	TGTGCCAGCAGCTTAGAGGGCTGGGCCTACGAGCAGTACTTC	CASSLEGWAYEQYF
TRBV4-2	-	few	TRBJ2-7	TGTGCCAGCAGCCAAGGGGTTTCTAGTGCGTACGAGCAGTACTTC	CASSQGVSSAYEQYF
TRBV9	-	-	TRBJ2-2	TGTGCCAGCAGCGTAACGAACACCGGGGAGCTGTTTTTT	CASSVTNTGELFF
TRBV13	TRBD2	-	TRBJ2-1	TGTGCCAGCAGCCTCCCAGCGGGAGGGCCTGGCAATGAGCAGTTCTTC	CASSLPAGGPGNEQFF
TRBV6-5	TRBD2	many	TRBJ2-1	TGTGCCAGCAGTTCCGGAGCGGGAAGCGCCTACAATGAGCAGTTCTTC	CASSSGAGSAYNEQFF
TRBV11-1	-	-	TRBJ2-7	TGTGCCAGCAGCTCGGGTGGTTACGAGCAGTACTTC	CASSSGGYEQYF
TRBV2	TRBD1	many	TRBJ1-5	TGTGCCAGCAGTCCGGGACAGGCGATCAATCAGCCCCAGCATTTT	CASSPGQAINQPQHF
TRBV28	-	-	TRBJ1-2	TGTGCCAGCAGTTTACTTCCTACTTTCTATGGCTACACCTTC	CASSLLPTFYGYTF
TRBV7-8	TRBD1	-	TRBJ1-2	TGTGCCAGCAGCCGGGGGACAGACTACTATGGCTACACCTTC	CASSRGTDYYGYTF
TRBV28	TRBD1	-	TRBJ1-3	TGTGCCAGCAGTCCATGGGGGACAGGGGGAAACACCATATATTTT	CASSPWGTGGNTIYF
TRBV18	TRBD1	few	TRBJ1-5	TGTGCCAGCTCACCGGGACAGACTAGCAATCAGCCCCAGCATTTT	CASSPGQTSNQPQHF
TRBV6-5	-	-	TRBJ1-2	TGTGCCAGCAGTTACTACAAGGCTGACTATGGCTACACCTTC	CASSYYKADYGYTF